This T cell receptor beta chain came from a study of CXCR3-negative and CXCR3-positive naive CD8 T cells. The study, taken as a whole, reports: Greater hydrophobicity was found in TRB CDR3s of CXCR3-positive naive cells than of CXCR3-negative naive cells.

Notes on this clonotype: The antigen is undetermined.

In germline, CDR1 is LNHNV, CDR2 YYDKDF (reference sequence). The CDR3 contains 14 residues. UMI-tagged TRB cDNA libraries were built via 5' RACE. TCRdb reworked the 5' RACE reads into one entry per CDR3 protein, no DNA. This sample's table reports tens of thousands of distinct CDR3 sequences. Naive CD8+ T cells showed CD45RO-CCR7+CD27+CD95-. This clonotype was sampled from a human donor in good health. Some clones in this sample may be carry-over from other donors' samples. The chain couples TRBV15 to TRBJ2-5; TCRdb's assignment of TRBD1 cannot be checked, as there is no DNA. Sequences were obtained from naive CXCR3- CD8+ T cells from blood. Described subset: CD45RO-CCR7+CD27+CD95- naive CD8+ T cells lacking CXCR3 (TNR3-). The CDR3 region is CATSITGSAETQYF.